The 31 T cell receptor beta chains listed next were all sequenced from one sample in a study of beta chain features in type 1 diabetes. Which antigens these TCRs recognize remains unknown. Findings and caveats of the study: TCRB CDR3 length was moderately but significantly reduced in all four CD4+ subsets of Type 1 diabetes patients.

The authors reverse transcribed all of the isolated RNA, so sequencing captured expressed TCRB transcripts. Assay: immunoSEQ multiplex PCR; the TCRdb copy retains only in-frame clones and omits some. Of about 230,000 clones listed, 15% to 20% are singletons. The sequencing input was naive CD4+ T cells from blood. The origin of the receptors is a man younger than 45 with type 1 diabetes.

This clone was seen more than once but under ten times. The chain joins TRBV7-2 to TRBJ2-3; 9 bases align to TRBD1. The CDR3 contains 16 residues. Germline V gene lookup returns CDR1 SGHTA and CDR2 FQGNSA. V trimming: 7 bases; J trimming: 6 bases; junction bases outside the gene matches: 14. In nucleotides, the CDR3 is TGTGCCAGCAAACGCTGGACAGGGGTAGTATCGGATACGCAGTATTTT. It encodes CASKRWTGVVSDTQYF.

The rearrangement links TRBV28 to TRBJ2-4; D ambiguous. The CDR3 consists of 12 residues. Trimming took off 5 bases at V and 9 bases at J, with 11 bases between the two ends. The germline V gene has CDR1 MDHEN and CDR2 SYDVKM. The CDR3 here is CASSARRSIQYF. The CDR3 DNA is TGTGCCAGCAGTGCCCGAAGAAGCATTCAGTACTTC.

V usage is TRBV2 and J usage is TRBJ2-5; 11 nucleotides line up with TRBD2. Trimming removed 7 bases from V and 5 bases from J; junction bases left unmatched: 12. CDR3 length: 16 residues. Germline loops: CDR1 SNHLY, CDR2 FYNNEI. The CDR3, as DNA: TGTGCCAGCACCCTAGGGCTAGCGGGAGGAATGGAGACCCAGTACTTC. Its protein is CASTLGLAGGMETQYF.

The chain links TRBV19 to TRBJ2-4; perhaps TRBD1 as D (6 bases). The germline V and J ends were trimmed by 4 bases and 8 bases, with 12 bases remaining between them. Germline lookup yields CDR1 LNHDA and CDR2 SQIVND (reference sequence). The CDR3 sequence is 13 residues long. CDR3 sequence reads: CASSKPGDYIQYF. The CDR3 nucleotides are TGTGCCAGTAGTAAACCAGGGGATTACATTCAGTACTTC.

This clone was recorded a few times. The rearrangement uses TRBV2 and TRBJ2-6; weak D call: TRBD1 (5 bases). Trimming took 7 bases from V and 0 from J, leaving 10 bases between them. Germline assignment: CDR1 SNHLY and CDR2 FYNNEI. This CDR3 has 15 amino acids. The CDR3 DNA follows: TGTGCCAGCAATCCAGACAGCTCTGGGGCCAACGTCCTGACTTTC. Protein: CASNPDSSGANVLTF.

The chain joins TRBV6-5 to TRBJ2-3; D tentatively reads TRBD1 or TRBD2 (7 bases each). V lost 6 bases and J lost 4, with 14 bases in between. The CDR3 has 14 residues. Looked up from germline, CDR1 is MNHEY and CDR2 is SVGAGI. CDR3 protein: CASSLRGGSDTQYF. The CDR3 DNA reads as TGTGCCAGCAGCCTCAGGGGGGGGTCAGATACGCAGTATTTT.

This clone has just a few counts. The chain employs TRBV29-1 and TRBJ2-3; no clear D. CDR3 length: 19 residues. Germline V CDR1 and CDR2: SQVTM, ANQGSEA. V dropped 4 bases and J dropped 2 bases, with 28 bases sitting between them. CDR3 nucleotides: TGCAGCGTTGGCAAGTTCAACCGACCCGCTATTCCTAACACAGATACGCAGTATTTT. Translated, it gives CSVGKFNRPAIPNTDTQYF.

The rearrangement joins TRBV29-1 to TRBJ2-7; maybe TRBD2 (7 bases). V lost 2 bases and J 3 bases, leaving 8 bases between the germline ends. Germline V lookup: CDR1 SQVTM, CDR2 ANQGSEA. The CDR3 has 12 amino acids. The CDR3 reads CSVERGGYEQYF. Here the CDR3 DNA reads TGCAGCGTTGAAAGGGGGGGCTACGAGCAGTACTTC.

In DNA, the CDR3 is TGTGCCAGCTCTGAGACCCTCTCCTACAATGAGCAGTTCTTC. It specifies CASSETLSYNEQFF. V usage is TRBV28 and J usage is TRBJ2-1; no definite D call. Germline V gene data show CDR1 as MDHEN and CDR2 as SYDVKM. V was shortened by 8 bases and J by 0 bases, with 11 bases between the two germline ends. This CDR3 has 14 residues.

This clone has a handful of counts. The chain uses TRBV7-3 and TRBJ2-2; 7 nucleotides agree with TRBD2. Germline V gene sequence: CDR1 SGHTA, CDR2 FQGTGA. The CDR3 runs 14 residues. V dropped 10 bases and J dropped 4; count of bases not matched to a gene: 9. The CDR3 sequence: CATAQAGVTGELFF. The CDR3, as DNA: TGTGCCACCGCGCAGGCGGGAGTCACCGGGGAGCTGTTTTTT.

This clone was seen only a few times. This rearrangement joins TRBV30 to TRBJ2-7; D is ambiguous. In germline, CDR1 is GTSNPN, CDR2 SVGIG (reference sequence). V lost 0 bases and J lost 0, with 12 bases in between. The CDR3 runs to 15 residues. Here the CDR3 DNA reads TGTGCCTGGAGTGTATTTGGCACCTACTCCTACGAGCAGTACTTC. This encodes CAWSVFGTYSYEQYF.

This clone was seen only a few times. The chain carries TRBV7-9 and TRBJ2-5; TRBD1 is a possible D gene (6 bases). The CDR3 has 12 amino acids. Per the germline V gene, CDR1 is SEHNR and CDR2 is FQNEAQ (reference sequence). Trimming shortened V by 2 bases and J by 14 bases, and 15 bases separated the two germline ends. The CDR3 here is CASSLLKEGGYF. The CDR3 DNA reads as TGTGCCAGCAGCTTATTGAAGGAAGGGGGTTACTTC. The variable domain in full, with the rest retrieved from reference TRBV7-9 and TRBJ2-5, is DTGVSQNPRHKITKRGQNVTFRCDPISEHNRLYWYRQTLGQGPEFLTYFQNEAQLEKSRLLSDRFSAERPKGSFSTLEIQRTEQGDSAMYLCASSLLKEGGYFGPGTRLLVL.

The table lists this clone with a few counts. The chain employs TRBV30 and TRBJ2-1; 14 nucleotides agree with TRBD2. CDR1 is GTSNPN and CDR2 is SVGIG in the germline V gene (reference sequence). With V trimmed by 7 bases and J by 8 bases, 16 bases remained unmatched. The CDR3 sequence is 17 residues long. The CDR3 spells CASKVRMGLAGVYEQFF. The CDR3 nucleotides are TGTGCCTCCAAAGTAAGAATGGGACTAGCGGGAGTCTATGAGCAGTTCTTC.

Only a few counts were recorded for this clone. V usage is TRBV12-5 and J usage is TRBJ2-1; perhaps TRBD2 as D (6 bases). CDR1 is LGHNT and CDR2 is FRNRAP in the germline V gene. The CDR3 consists of 14 residues. V lost 8 bases and J 5 bases, leaving 16 bases between the germline ends. The CDR3 here is CASSPGGSDNEQFF. The CDR3 nucleotides are TGTGCTAGTTCCCCCGGAGGGAGTGACAATGAGCAGTTCTTC.

The chain is built from TRBV10-3 and TRBJ2-3, with a tentative D call TRBD1 (6 bases). This CDR3 region has 13 residues. The V gene lost 3 bases and the J gene lost 3 bases, with 7 bases spanning the gap. In germline, CDR1 is ENHRY, CDR2 SYGVKD. This CDR3 reads CAISDRGTDTQYF. The DNA of the CDR3 is TGTGCCATCAGTGATAGGGGGACAGATACGCAGTATTTT.

In its sample, this clone was seen a few times. CDR3 nucleotide sequence: TGTGCCAGCAGCTTAGATCTAGCGCTAGCGGGAAAAGACAATGAGCAGTTCTTC. This translates into CASSLDLALAGKDNEQFF. V and J are TRBV7-2 and TRBJ2-1; 9 nucleotides match TRBD2. Per germline, CDR1 SGHTA and CDR2 FQGNSA. The J segment lost 5 bases and the V segment lost 1 base, leaving 12 bases of the junction unmatched. The CDR3 loop spans 18 amino acids.

V is TRBV9 and J is TRBJ2-5; D gene ambiguous. Germline CDR1 and CDR2: SGDLS and YYNGEE. Trimming took off 4 bases at V and 2 bases at J, with 12 bases between the two ends. There are 14 residues in the CDR3. CDR3 nucleotides: TGTGCCAGCAGCATATCCGGAAGGCAAGAGACCCAGTACTTC. Translated, it gives CASSISGRQETQYF. Full variable domain (remainder filled in from reference TRBV9 and TRBJ2-5): DSGVTQTPKHLITATGQRVTLRCSPRSGDLSVYWYQQSLDQGLQFLIQYYNGEERAKGNILERFSAQQFPDLHSELNLSSLELGDSALYFCASSISGRQETQYFGPGTRLLVL.

This sequence joins TRBV7-2 and TRBJ1-2, with a possible D match to TRBD1 (5 bases). Trimming shortened V by 6 bases and J by 8 bases, and 16 bases separated the two germline ends. CDR3 length equals 13 residues. Germline V gives CDR1 SGHTA, CDR2 FQGNSA. CDR3: CASRQGANRGYTF. CDR3 nucleotides: TGTGCCAGCAGGCAGGGCGCCAATCGGGGCTACACCTTC.

This clone has a handful of counts. This chain links TRBV27 with TRBJ1-1; D unclear. The CDR3 contains 14 residues. CDR1 MNHEY and CDR2 SMNVEV come from the germline V gene (reference sequence). Trimming shortened V by 2 bases and J by 0 bases, and 7 bases separated the two germline ends. This CDR3 is CASSLQTLNTEAFF. The CDR3 nucleotides read TGTGCCAGCAGTTTACAGACCTTGAACACTGAAGCTTTCTTT.

This clone was seen a handful of times. At the DNA level, this CDR3 is encoded by other sequences in the same sample as well. This rearrangement joins TRBV15 to TRBJ2-5; D unresolved. Germline V gene sequence: CDR1 LNHNV, CDR2 YYDKDF (reference sequence). Trimming took 0 bases from V and 3 from J, leaving 5 bases between them. This CDR3 is 13 amino acids long. The CDR3: CATSRDREETQYF. The CDR3 nucleotides read TGTGCCACCAGCAGAGATAGGGAAGAGACCCAGTACTTC.

This clone came up a few times. The V gene is TRBV4-1, the J gene TRBJ2-6; tentative D call: TRBD1 (6 bases). Per the germline V gene, CDR1 is MGHRA and CDR2 is YSYEKL. The CDR3 totals 18 residues. The ends were cut back, 1 base at V and 0 bases at J, with 13 bases in the middle. CDR3 in DNA: TGCGCCAGCAGCCAAGTACAGGGATTGAGCTCTGGGGCCAACGTCCTGACTTTC. It yields the protein CASSQVQGLSSGANVLTF.

To note about this clone: Other DNA sequences within the sample encode an identical CDR3. The chain is built from TRBV29-1 and TRBJ2-5; either TRBD1 or TRBD2 may supply D (5 bases each). The CDR3 runs to 14 residues. V dropped 5 bases and J dropped 2 bases, with 15 bases sitting between them. CDR1 is SQVTM and CDR2 is ANQGSEA in the germline V gene. CDR3 sequence: CSVHLEGRQETQYF. In nucleotides, the CDR3 is TGCAGCGTTCACCTAGAGGGACGGCAAGAGACCCAGTACTTC. Supplemented by reference TRBV29-1 and TRBJ2-5, the full variable domain reads SAVISQKPSRDICQRGTSLTIQCQVDSQVTMMFWYRQQPGQSLTLIATANQGSEATYESGFVIDKFPISRPNLTFSTLTVSNMSPEDSSIYLCSVHLEGRQETQYFGPGTRLLVL.

The chain links TRBV5-1 to TRBJ2-5; tentatively, D is TRBD2 (6 bases). This CDR3 is 14 amino acids long. The germline V gene has CDR1 SGHRS and CDR2 YFSETQ. Trimming removed 0 bases at V and 1 base at J, with 7 bases between. The CDR3 DNA is TGCGCCAGCAGCTTGGACGGGAGCCAAGAGACCCAGTACTTC. Its protein is CASSLDGSQETQYF.

This clone has just a few counts. V gene TRBV4-1 combines with J gene TRBJ1-4; TRBD1 matches at 8 bases. The germline V gene encodes CDR1 MGHRA and CDR2 YSYEKL. After removal of 0 bases from V and 7 bases from J, the junction contained 7 bases not matched to a gene. CDR3 length equals 16 residues. Here the CDR3 reads CASSQERQGAGEKLFF. CDR3 sequence (DNA): TGCGCCAGCAGCCAAGAGCGTCAGGGGGCGGGTGAAAAACTGTTTTTT.

Details on this clone: The sample has other DNA sequences that encode this CDR3 too. The chain is built from TRBV28 and TRBJ1-2; tentatively, D is TRBD1 (5 bases). The germline V gene has CDR1 MDHEN and CDR2 SYDVKM. The CDR3 sequence is 11 residues long. V was trimmed by 6 bases and J by 5 bases, leaving 7 bases between them. CDR3 DNA sequence: TGTGCCAGCAGCCCAGGGTATGGCTACACCTTC. This encodes CASSPGYGYTF.

The table lists this clone with a few counts. V is TRBV7-9 and J is TRBJ1-4, with 10 bases that match TRBD1. V lost 3 bases to trimming and J lost 0 bases; unmatched junction nucleotides: 1. Per germline, CDR1 SEHNR and CDR2 FQNEAQ (reference sequence). CDR3 length: 16 residues. As DNA, the CDR3 is TGTGCCAGCAGCTTGGGACAGGGGCCAACTAATGAAAAACTGTTTTTT. It specifies CASSLGQGPTNEKLFF.

The chain employs TRBV30 and TRBJ2-6; maybe TRBD1 (5 bases). In germline, CDR1 is GTSNPN, CDR2 SVGIG (reference sequence). V lost 2 bases to trimming and J lost 0 bases, with 14 bases between them. This CDR3 has 17 amino acids. Here the CDR3 DNA reads TGTGCCTGGAGTAGTGGCAGGGTTCGCTCTGGGGCCAACGTCCTGACTTTC. As protein: CAWSSGRVRSGANVLTF.

The chain couples TRBV28 to TRBJ2-1; D is uncertain. The CDR3 totals 14 residues. V lost 2 bases to trimming and J lost 5 bases, with 10 bases between them. In germline, CDR1 is MDHEN, CDR2 SYDVKM. CDR3 nucleotide sequence: TGTGCCAGCAGTTTACCTCAGAGCAACAATGAGCAGTTCTTC. Protein: CASSLPQSNNEQFF.

Only a few counts were recorded for this clone. The genes are TRBV4-3 and TRBJ1-4; no firm D call. The V and J ends lost 4 bases and 6 bases respectively, with 21 bases between them. Germline CDR1 and CDR2: LGHNA and YSLEER. CDR3 length: 17 residues. The CDR3 nucleotides read TGCGCCAGCAGCCCCCTACCCATTCCGGAGGCGGATGAAAAACTGTTTTTT. As protein: CASSPLPIPEADEKLFF.

The chain recombines TRBV2 with TRBJ2-7; D call uncertain. Germline lookup yields CDR1 SNHLY and CDR2 FYNNEI. This CDR3 spans 10 amino acids. V was clipped by 5 bases and J by 2 bases, with 1 base between them. CDR3 residues: CASSTYEQYF. The CDR3, as DNA: TGTGCCAGCAGTACCTACGAGCAGTACTTC.

This clone was recorded a few times. The chain has TRBV20-1 and TRBJ2-3; D is uncertain. This CDR3 spans 11 amino acids. The germline V and J ends were trimmed by 5 bases and 6 bases, with 9 bases remaining between them. Germline V gene lookup returns CDR1 DFQATT and CDR2 SNEGSKA (reference sequence). The CDR3 is CSALVKDTQYF. The CDR3 DNA sequence: TGCAGTGCTCTGGTTAAGGATACGCAGTATTTT.